The 27 T cell receptor beta chains below come from one sample, sequenced in a study of vaccination and CD4 T cells after COVID-19. No antigen has been identified for these receptors. With the Oncomine TCR Beta short-read assay, DNA from cultured CD4+ T cells was sequenced. Via MiXCR, TCRdb re-called the PCR reads, giving one row per CDR3 protein. The sample contains approximately 15,000 distinct CDR3 sequences, around 48% of which appear only once. This sample's treatment: roughly nine-day PBMC culture with coronavirus spike peptide pools or control peptides (ViraFEST assay). The sample was CD4+ T cells from blood, cultured in vitro. These receptors were obtained from a human donor who had recovered from COVID-19.

This chain connects TRBV2 to TRBJ1-6; no reliable D call. The V and J ends lost 6 bases and 3 bases respectively, with 6 bases between them. CDR1 and CDR2 (germline): SNHLY, FYNNEI. This CDR3 region has 13 residues. CDR3 nucleotide sequence: TGTGCCAGCAGCAACAGCTATAATTCACCCCTCCACTTT. This encodes CASSNSYNSPLHF. Full variable domain (outside the CDR3, taken from reference TRBV2 and TRBJ1-6): EPEVTQTPSHQVTQMGQEVILRCVPISNHLYFYWYRQILGQKVEFLVSFYNNEISEKSEIFDDQFSVERPDGSNFTLKIRSTKLEDSAMYFCASSNSYNSPLHFGNGTRLTVT.

The chain combines TRBV7-2 with TRBJ2-2; 14 bases map to TRBD2. V was clipped by 1 base and J by 3 bases; unmatched bases: 7. CDR1 is SGHTA, CDR2 FQGNSA, per germline. The CDR3 length is 19 residues. The CDR3, as DNA: TGTGCCAGCAGCTTAGAAGGGACTAGCGGGAGTCGGGACACCGGGGAGCTGTTTTTT. It encodes CASSLEGTSGSRDTGELFF.

In its sample, this clonotype is medium-sized. The CDR3 bases are TGCGCCAGCAGCCGCGCACAGGGTTGGAACACTGAAGCTTTCTTT. It codes for CASSRAQGWNTEAFF. The gene calls are TRBV5-1 and TRBJ1-1; a possible D gene is TRBD1 (6 bases). Between the trimmed V and J ends, which lost 4 bases and 1 base, there was a span of 14 bases. CDR1 SGHRS and CDR2 YFSETQ come from the germline V gene. The CDR3 contains 15 residues.

This clonotype was seen a handful of times. This rearrangement joins TRBV6-1 to TRBJ1-2; D possibly corresponds to TRBD1 (5 bases). With 10 bases removed from V and 5 bases from J, the gap between germline ends came to 11 bases. The CDR3 totals 11 residues. Looked up from germline, CDR1 is MNHNS and CDR2 is SASEGT. The CDR3 loop is CATLRGYGYTF. The CDR3 coding sequence is TGTGCCACCCTAAGGGGTTATGGCTACACCTTC.

The V and J genes are TRBV18 and TRBJ2-1, with D possibly being TRBD1 (6 bases). The germline V gene encodes CDR1 KGHSH and CDR2 LQKENI. Trimming removed 6 bases from V and 8 bases from J, with 17 bases in between. This CDR3 contains 14 residues. The CDR3 region has the DNA TGTGCCAGCTCGCCGGGACAAGAGATCCATGAGCAGTTCTTC. Residues: CASSPGQEIHEQFF.

This chain connects TRBV10-3 to TRBJ2-1; 9 nucleotides line up with TRBD2. V shed 7 bases, J shed 6 bases, and the junction held 7 bases outside the gene matches. Germline V lookup: CDR1 ENHRY, CDR2 SYGVKD. The CDR3 has 14 amino acids. In DNA form, the CDR3 reads TGTGCCATCATGGGTCATAGCGGGGGCAATGAGCAGTTCTTC. Translated, it gives CAIMGHSGGNEQFF.

This clonotype was seen a handful of times. The chain carries TRBV20-1 and TRBJ2-3, with 8 bases identical to TRBD2. The V segment lost 0 bases and the J segment 5 bases; nucleotides outside the gene matches: 4. There are 14 residues in the CDR3. Germline V lookup: CDR1 DFQATT, CDR2 SNEGSKA (reference sequence). The CDR3: CSARDYAGGDTQYF. In DNA form, the CDR3 reads TGCAGTGCTAGAGATTACGCGGGAGGAGATACGCAGTATTTT.

CDR3 residues: CATSDPGTSVSRRGGELFF. CDR3 DNA sequence: TGTGCCACCAGTGACCCCGGGACTAGCGTCTCCCGGCGGGGCGGGGAGCTGTTTTTT. The genes are TRBV24-1 and TRBJ2-2; 10 bases align to TRBD2. Germline CDR1 is KGHDR and CDR2 is SFDVKD. CDR3 length equals 19 residues. V was clipped by 4 bases and J by 7 bases; unmatched bases: 17.

This clonotype was found once. The V gene is TRBV2, the J gene TRBJ2-7; D is undetermined. Per germline, CDR1 SNHLY and CDR2 FYNNEI. This CDR3 comprises 14 residues. V lost 4 bases to trimming and J lost 0 bases, with 10 bases between them. CDR3 residues: CASSVERISYEQYF. DNA for the CDR3: TGTGCCAGCAGTGTTGAAAGGATCTCCTACGAGCAGTACTTC.

On this clonotype itself: At one end, the junction sequence differs from germline, possibly due to a read error. The CDR3 DNA sequence: TGTGCCAGCAGGGAAGGGGACAGTCCTAACTATGGCTACACCTTC. As protein: CASREGDSPNYGYTF. This chain connects TRBV2 to TRBJ1-2; TRBD1 aligns across 7 bases. The CDR3 extends over 15 amino acids. In germline, CDR1 is SNHLY, CDR2 FYNNEI.

This clonotype was detected only a few times. The genes are TRBV20-1 and TRBJ1-1; unclear D gene. CDR1 DFQATT and CDR2 SNEGSKA come from the germline V gene (reference sequence). V dropped 8 bases and J dropped 2 bases, with 12 bases sitting between them. The CDR3 covers 12 residues. CDR3 sequence (DNA): TGCAGTCCTAAGGGTTCCAACACTGAAGCTTTCTTT. Translating it yields CSPKGSNTEAFF.

This clonotype was seen just once. The chain has TRBV28 and TRBJ1-5; D gene uncertain. V gave up 1 base and J gave up 7 bases, with 5 bases separating them. This CDR3 has 12 amino acids. Germline V lookup: CDR1 MDHEN, CDR2 SYDVKM. This CDR3 reads CASSLSHQPQHF. In nucleotides, the CDR3 is TGTGCCAGCAGTTTATCACACCAGCCCCAGCATTTT.

The V and J genes are TRBV6-5 and TRBJ2-3; D is unresolved. V shed 3 bases and J shed 1 base, with 8 bases lying between them. Germline V gene sequence: CDR1 MNHEY, CDR2 SVGAGI. The CDR3 totals 14 residues. The chain's CDR3 is CASSYALGTDTQYF. In DNA, the CDR3 is TGTGCCAGCAGTTATGCCTTGGGCACAGATACGCAGTATTTT.

The chain carries TRBV20-1 and TRBJ1-1, with 8 bases that match TRBD1. V gave up 1 base and J gave up 1 base; unmatched junction bases: 11. Germline CDR1 DFQATT, CDR2 SNEGSKA (reference sequence). The CDR3 has 17 amino acids. DNA of the CDR3: TGCAGTGCTAGAGCCAACAGGGGGTTAGTCGGGAACACTGAAGCTTTCTTT. As protein: CSARANRGLVGNTEAFF.

This chain uses TRBV28 with TRBJ1-5; no reliable D call. V shed 11 bases and J shed 6 bases, with 14 bases lying between them. This CDR3 spans 12 amino acids. The V gene's germline CDR1 is MDHEN and CDR2 SYDVKM. CDR3 in amino acids: CAGCTRSQPQHF. As DNA, the CDR3 is TGTGCCGGATGTACTAGGAGTCAGCCCCAGCATTTT.

The chain recombines TRBV7-4 with TRBJ2-3; TRBD2 matches 7 bases. The V and J ends lost 7 bases and 2 bases, in that order; junction bases with no gene match: 12. Germline CDR1 is SGHVT and CDR2 is SQSDAQ. The CDR3 totals 16 residues. CDR3 protein: CASNQRRRGSTDTQYF. The CDR3, as DNA: TGTGCCAGCAATCAAAGACGGCGGGGGTCCACAGATACGCAGTATTTT.

The chain employs TRBV27 and TRBJ1-5, with unresolved D. Trimming removed 5 bases from V and 9 bases from J, with 11 bases in between. The germline CDR1 and CDR2 sequences are MNHEY and SMNVEV (reference sequence). The CDR3 runs to 12 residues. The CDR3 bases are TGTGCCAGCAGTCCTAACGGTGGGCCCCAGCATTTT. It translates to CASSPNGGPQHF.

Turning to this clonotype: This may be a read error: a much more frequent sequence differs by one nucleotide. The chain carries TRBV20-1 and TRBJ1-2; D might be TRBD1 (5 bases). Germline loops: CDR1 DFQATT, CDR2 SNEGSKA (reference sequence). Trimming took off 8 bases at V and 7 bases at J, with 23 bases between the two ends. This CDR3 comprises 14 residues. CDR3 amino acids: CSTTRLQVHGGYTF. CDR3 DNA sequence: TGCAGTACCACCCGGCTACAGGTCCATGGTGGCTACACCTTC.

V is TRBV27 and J is TRBJ2-7, with D perhaps matching TRBD2 (5 bases). The CDR3 length is 14 residues. V lost 5 bases and J lost 2, with 13 bases in between. Germline CDR1 is MNHEY and CDR2 is SMNVEV (reference sequence). The CDR3 coding sequence is TGTGCCAGCAGTCCAAGGGCGGAGGCCTACGAGCAGTACTTC. Translation gives CASSPRAEAYEQYF.

The chain carries TRBV27 and TRBJ2-7, with D tentatively TRBD1 or TRBD2 (5 bases each). Germline V gene sequence: CDR1 MNHEY, CDR2 SMNVEV (reference sequence). Trimming shortened V by 5 bases and J by 6 bases, and 23 bases separated the two germline ends. The CDR3 extends over 16 amino acids. CDR3 sequence: CASSLFASEGHSEQYF. CDR3 in DNA: TGTGCCAGCAGTCTTTTCGCCTCTGAGGGGCATTCCGAGCAGTACTTC.

The genes are TRBV19 and TRBJ1-1, with D hard to call. The germline CDR1 and CDR2 sequences are LNHDA and SQIVND (reference sequence). The CDR3 runs to 14 residues. The V end was cut by 6 bases, the J end by 0 bases, with 11 bases between. In DNA form, the CDR3 reads TGTGCCAGTAGCTCTCCTGCGATGAACACTGAAGCTTTCTTT. The encoded protein is CASSSPAMNTEAFF.

This clonotype has just a few counts. The chain combines TRBV7-9 with TRBJ2-3; D not resolved. Germline CDR1 is SEHNR and CDR2 is FQNEAQ (reference sequence). Deletions cut 1 base from V and 5 bases from J, with 4 bases between. The CDR3 is made up of 12 amino acids. The CDR3 nucleotides read TGTGCCAGCAGCTTAGATGGAGATACGCAGTATTTT. This gives the protein CASSLDGDTQYF.

This clonotype has only a few counts. This chain uses TRBV6-2 or TRBV6-3 with TRBJ1-2; tentatively, D is TRBD1 (6 bases). With 5 bases removed from V and 6 bases from J, the gap between germline ends came to 19 bases. The CDR3 consists of 15 residues. The germline V gene has CDR1 MNHEY and CDR2 SVGEGT. The DNA for the CDR3 is TGTGCCAGCAGTCCACCGGGACAAACCGTTCATGGCTACACCTTC. This sequence encodes CASSPPGQTVHGYTF.

This clonotype was seen a few times. The gene calls are TRBV7-9 and TRBJ2-1, with a possible D match to TRBD2 (5 bases). CDR1 SEHNR and CDR2 FQNEAQ come from the germline V gene (reference sequence). The CDR3 contains 14 residues. V was pared by 7 bases and J by 8 bases, with 18 bases between. The chain's CDR3 is CASTPGSGSHEQFF. Written as DNA, the CDR3 is TGTGCCAGCACCCCGGGGTCGGGTTCCCATGAGCAGTTCTTC.

CDR3 residues: CASSADRGLPGYGYTF. The CDR3 DNA follows: TGTGCCAGCAGCGCGGACAGGGGGCTTCCAGGGTATGGCTACACCTTC. V usage is TRBV7-9 and J usage is TRBJ1-2, with 11 bases that match TRBD1. With V trimmed by 5 bases and J by 5 bases, 10 bases remained unmatched. The CDR3 loop spans 16 amino acids. Germline CDR1 SEHNR, CDR2 FQNEAQ (reference sequence).

This clonotype was recorded only once. Germline is not matched at one junction end, which may reflect a read error. V usage is TRBV7-2 and J usage is TRBJ2-3, with D unclear. This CDR3 comprises 13 residues. Germline CDR1 SGHTA, CDR2 FQGNSA. This CDR3 reads CAGSSPLTDTQYF. In DNA form, the CDR3 reads TGTGCCGGCAGCTCCCCCCTCACAGATACGCAGTATTTT.

The CDR3 protein is CASKPEAGGREQYF. The DNA for the CDR3 is TGTGCCAGTAAACCCGAAGCGGGGGGGCGCGAGCAGTACTTC. The chain has TRBV19 and TRBJ2-1, with TRBD2 matching 10 bases. The tail of the sequence fits TRBJ2-7 better, so the J call may be wrong. The CDR3 length is 14 residues. Germline CDR1 reads LNHDA; CDR2 reads SQIVND (reference sequence).